This T cell receptor beta chain was recorded in a study of human T cells and chemical hapten exposure. A note on this clonotype: Its antigen is not known.

Broader study findings: Versus controls, significantly more large CDR3 similarity clusters arose from expanded TCRs.

TCRdb independently ran MiXCR on the RACE reads; one entry per CDR3 protein. The table lists over 85,000 distinct CDR3 sequences, 9.5% to 15% of them singletons. Time point here: patch test 1, 2 weeks after DPC sensitization. Treatment denoted: therapeutic diphenylcyclopropenone sensitization with weekly scalp DPC. Participating donors were patients with alopecia, aged 18 to 70 years, considered appropriate candidates for DPC. V shed 0 bases and J shed 0 bases, with 14 bases lying between them. Germline V gives CDR1 SGHRS, CDR2 YFSETQ. The CDR3 runs to 17 residues. The sequence derives from a woman aged 40 to 49 with alopecia areata. Some clones in this sample may be carry-over from other donors' samples. The sample consisted of whole blood, taken in connection with sensitization to the hapten diphenylcyclopropenone (DPC). J is TRBJ2-3 and V is TRBV5-1; D may be TRBD1 or TRBD2 (5 bases each). The CDR3 sequence is CASSLATGGTSTDTQYF. In DNA, the CDR3 is TGCGCCAGCAGCTTGGCCACTGGGGGTACTAGCACAGATACGCAGTATTTT.